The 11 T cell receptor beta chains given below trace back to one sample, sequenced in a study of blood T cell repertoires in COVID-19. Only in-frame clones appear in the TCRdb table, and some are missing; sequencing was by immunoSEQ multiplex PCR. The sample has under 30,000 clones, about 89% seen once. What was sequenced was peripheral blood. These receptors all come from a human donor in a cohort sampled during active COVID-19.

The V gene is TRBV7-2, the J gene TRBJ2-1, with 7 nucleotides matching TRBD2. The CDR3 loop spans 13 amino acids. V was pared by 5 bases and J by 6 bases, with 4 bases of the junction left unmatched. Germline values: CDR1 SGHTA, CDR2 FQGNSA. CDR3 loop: CASSAGLVNEQFF. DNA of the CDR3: TGTGCCAGCAGCGCCGGACTAGTCAATGAGCAGTTCTTC.

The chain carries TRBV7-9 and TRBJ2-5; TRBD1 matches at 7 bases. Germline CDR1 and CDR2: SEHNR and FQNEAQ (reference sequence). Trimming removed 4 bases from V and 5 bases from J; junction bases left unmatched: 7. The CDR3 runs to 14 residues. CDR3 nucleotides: TGTGCCAGCAGCTCGACAGGGATGCGGGAGACCCAGTACTTC. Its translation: CASSSTGMRETQYF.

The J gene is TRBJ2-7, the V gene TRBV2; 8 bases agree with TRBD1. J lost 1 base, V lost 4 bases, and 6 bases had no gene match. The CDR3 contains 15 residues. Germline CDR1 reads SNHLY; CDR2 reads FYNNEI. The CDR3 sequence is CASSVDRGFSYEQYF. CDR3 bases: TGTGCCAGCAGTGTTGACAGGGGATTTTCCTACGAGCAGTACTTC.

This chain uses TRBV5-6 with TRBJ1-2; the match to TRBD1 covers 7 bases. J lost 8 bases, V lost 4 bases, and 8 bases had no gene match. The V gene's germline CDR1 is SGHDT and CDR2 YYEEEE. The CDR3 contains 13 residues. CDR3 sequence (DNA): TGTGCCAGCAGCCGACGACAGGGAGAAGGCTACACCTTC. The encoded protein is CASSRRQGEGYTF.

The CDR3 DNA follows: TGTGCCAGCAGTGATCCAACAGGGCTGGCCTACGAGCAGTACTTC. This codes for CASSDPTGLAYEQYF. This chain joins TRBV2 and TRBJ2-7; D may be TRBD1 (6 bases). This CDR3 comprises 15 residues. CDR1 and CDR2 (germline): SNHLY, FYNNEI. The germline V and J ends were trimmed by 3 bases and 2 bases, with 14 bases remaining between them. The full variable domain, its missing parts supplied by reference TRBV2 and TRBJ2-7, is EPEVTQTPSHQVTQMGQEVILRCVPISNHLYFYWYRQILGQKVEFLVSFYNNEISEKSEIFDDQFSVERPDGSNFTLKIRSTKLEDSAMYFCASSDPTGLAYEQYFGPGTRLTVT.

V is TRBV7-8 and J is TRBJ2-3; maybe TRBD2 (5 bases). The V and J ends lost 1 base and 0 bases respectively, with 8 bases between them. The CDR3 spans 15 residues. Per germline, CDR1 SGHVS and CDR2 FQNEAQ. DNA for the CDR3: TGTGCCAGCAGCTTAGGGCTAGCTAGCACAGATACGCAGTATTTT. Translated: CASSLGLASTDTQYF.

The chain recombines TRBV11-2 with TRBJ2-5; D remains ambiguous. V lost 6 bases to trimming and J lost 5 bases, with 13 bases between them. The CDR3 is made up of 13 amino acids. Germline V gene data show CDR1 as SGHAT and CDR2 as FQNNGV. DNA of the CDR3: TGTGCCAGCAGTCCAAGCGTGGTGGAGACCCAGTACTTC. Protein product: CASSPSVVETQYF.

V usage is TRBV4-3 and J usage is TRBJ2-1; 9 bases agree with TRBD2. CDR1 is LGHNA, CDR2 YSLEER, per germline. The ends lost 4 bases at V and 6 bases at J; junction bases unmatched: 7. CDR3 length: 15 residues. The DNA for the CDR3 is TGCGCCAGCAGCCCGGGCGGGGGGGCCCCCAATGAGCAGTTCTTC. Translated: CASSPGGGAPNEQFF.

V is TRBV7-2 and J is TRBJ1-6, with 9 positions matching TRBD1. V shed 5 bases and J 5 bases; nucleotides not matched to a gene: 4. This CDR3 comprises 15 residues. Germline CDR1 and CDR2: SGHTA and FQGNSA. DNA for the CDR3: TGTGCCAGCAGCACCCGGACAGGGGATAATTCACCCCTCCACTTT. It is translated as CASSTRTGDNSPLHF.

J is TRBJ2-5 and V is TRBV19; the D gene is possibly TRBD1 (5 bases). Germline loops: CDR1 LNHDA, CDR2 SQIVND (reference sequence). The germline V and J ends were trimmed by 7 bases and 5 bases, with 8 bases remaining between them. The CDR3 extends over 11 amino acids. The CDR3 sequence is CASKAGETQYF. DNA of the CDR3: TGTGCCAGTAAGGCAGGGGAGACCCAGTACTTC. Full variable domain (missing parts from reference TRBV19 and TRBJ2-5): DGGITQSPKYLFRKEGQNVTLSCEQNLNHDAMYWYRQDPGQGLRLIYYSQIVNDFQKGDIAEGYSVSREKKESFPLTVTSAQKNPTAFYLCASKAGETQYFGPGTRLLVL.

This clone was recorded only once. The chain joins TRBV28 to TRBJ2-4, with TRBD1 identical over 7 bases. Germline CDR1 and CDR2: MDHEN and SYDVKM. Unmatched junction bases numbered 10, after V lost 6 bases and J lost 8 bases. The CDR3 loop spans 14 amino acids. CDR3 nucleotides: TGTGCCAGCAGCCGGGACAGTTCGGTGGACATTCAGTACTTC. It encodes CASSRDSSVDIQYF.